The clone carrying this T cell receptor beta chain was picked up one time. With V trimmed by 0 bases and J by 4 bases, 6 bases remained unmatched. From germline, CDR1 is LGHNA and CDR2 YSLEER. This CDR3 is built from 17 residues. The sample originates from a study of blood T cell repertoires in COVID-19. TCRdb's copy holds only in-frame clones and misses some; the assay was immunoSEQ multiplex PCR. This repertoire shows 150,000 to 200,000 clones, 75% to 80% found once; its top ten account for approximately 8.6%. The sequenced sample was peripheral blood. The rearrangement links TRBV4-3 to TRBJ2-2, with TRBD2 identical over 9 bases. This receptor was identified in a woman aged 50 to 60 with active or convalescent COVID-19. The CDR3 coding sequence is TGCGCCAGCAGCCAAGATTACGCTAGCGGGGCCACCGGGGAGCTGTTTTTT. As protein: CASSQDYASGATGELFF.